This T cell receptor (beta chain) was sequenced in a study of blood T cell repertoires in COVID-19. Study-level background: Samples representing acute and convalescent COVID-19 were sourced from the United States, Italy and Spain. The cDNA or gDNA used as material had been derived from T cells, B-cell-depleted T cells, or PBMCs.

In the study's own analysis: Estimated nucleated cell counts came from reference gene primer amplification. Using immunoSEQ multiplex PCR, the repertoire was profiled, and TCRdb retains in-frame clones only, with some absent. The D gene and trimming were derived from the DNA, and the V and J assignments and clone size from that table. The sample consists of approximately 200,000 clones, around 80% of them appearing once. CDR3 size: 13 residues. Germline lookup yields CDR1 SEHNR and CDR2 FQNEAQ (reference sequence). V lost 4 bases, J lost 5 bases, and 10 bases lay in between. Sequencing was performed on peripheral blood. The J gene is TRBJ2-3, the V gene TRBV7-9, with D uncertain. This TCR derives from a woman aged 80 or older with COVID-19, enrolled during active disease. DNA for the CDR3: TGTGCCAGCAGCTCCTTAGCCCGAGATACGCAGTATTTT. Amino acids: CASSSLARDTQYF.